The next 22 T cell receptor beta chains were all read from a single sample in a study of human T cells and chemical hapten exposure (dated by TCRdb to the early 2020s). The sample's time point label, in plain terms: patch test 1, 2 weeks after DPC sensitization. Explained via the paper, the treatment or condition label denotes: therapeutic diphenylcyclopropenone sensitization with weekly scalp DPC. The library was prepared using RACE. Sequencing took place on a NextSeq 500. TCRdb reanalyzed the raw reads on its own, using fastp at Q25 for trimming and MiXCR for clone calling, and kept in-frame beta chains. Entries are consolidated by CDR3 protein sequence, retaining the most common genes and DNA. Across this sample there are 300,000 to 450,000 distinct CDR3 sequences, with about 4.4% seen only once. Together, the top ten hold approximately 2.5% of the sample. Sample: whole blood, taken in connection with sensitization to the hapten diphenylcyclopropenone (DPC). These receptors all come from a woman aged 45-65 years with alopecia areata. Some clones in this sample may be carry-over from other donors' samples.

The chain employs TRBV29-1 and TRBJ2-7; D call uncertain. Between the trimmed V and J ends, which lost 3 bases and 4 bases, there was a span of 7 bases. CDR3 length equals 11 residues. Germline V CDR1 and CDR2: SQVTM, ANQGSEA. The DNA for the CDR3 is TGCAGCGTTGACCAGCAATACGAGCAGTACTTC. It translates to CSVDQQYEQYF.

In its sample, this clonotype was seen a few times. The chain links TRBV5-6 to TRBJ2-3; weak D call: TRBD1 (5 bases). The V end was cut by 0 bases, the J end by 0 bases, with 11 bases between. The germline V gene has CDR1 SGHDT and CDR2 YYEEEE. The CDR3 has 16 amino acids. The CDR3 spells CASSLVRASSTDTQYF. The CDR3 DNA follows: TGTGCCAGCAGCTTGGTCAGGGCGTCTAGCACAGATACGCAGTATTTT.

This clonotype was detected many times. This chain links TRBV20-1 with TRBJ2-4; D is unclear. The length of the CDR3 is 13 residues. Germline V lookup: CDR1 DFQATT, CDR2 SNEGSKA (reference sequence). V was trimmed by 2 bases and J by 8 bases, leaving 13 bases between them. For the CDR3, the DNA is TGCAGTGCTAGAAGCTCGGGCGTGGACATTCAGTACTTC. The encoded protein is CSARSSGVDIQYF.

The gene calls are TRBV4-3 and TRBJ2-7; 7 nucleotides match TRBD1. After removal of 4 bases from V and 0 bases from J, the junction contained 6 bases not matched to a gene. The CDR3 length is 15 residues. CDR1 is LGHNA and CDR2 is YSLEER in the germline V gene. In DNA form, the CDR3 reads TGCGCCAGCAGCCTCGCCAGGGACAGCTCCTACGAGCAGTACTTC. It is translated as CASSLARDSSYEQYF.

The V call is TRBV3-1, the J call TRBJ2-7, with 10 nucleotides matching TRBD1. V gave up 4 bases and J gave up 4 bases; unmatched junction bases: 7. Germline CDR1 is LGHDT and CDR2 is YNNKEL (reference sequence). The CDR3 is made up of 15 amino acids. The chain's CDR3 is CASSPGTGATYEQYF. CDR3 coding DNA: TGTGCCAGCAGCCCGGGGACAGGGGCCACGTACGAGCAGTACTTC.

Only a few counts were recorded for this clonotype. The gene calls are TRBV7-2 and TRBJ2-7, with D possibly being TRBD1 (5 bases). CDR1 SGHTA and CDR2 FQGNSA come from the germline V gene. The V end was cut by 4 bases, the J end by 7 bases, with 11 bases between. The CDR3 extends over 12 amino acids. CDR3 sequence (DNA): TGTGCCAGCAGCTCTGACAGTTTGGAGCAGTACTTC. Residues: CASSSDSLEQYF.

Written as DNA, the CDR3 is TGCAGTGCTAGAGCAGGGAGCTCCTATAATTCACCCCTCCACTTT. Amino acid sequence: CSARAGSSYNSPLHF. The chain couples TRBV20-1 to TRBJ1-6, with TRBD1 as a possible D gene (5 bases). V was shortened by 1 base and J by 0 bases, with 7 bases between the two germline ends. Germline V gives CDR1 DFQATT, CDR2 SNEGSKA (reference sequence). The CDR3 contains 15 residues.

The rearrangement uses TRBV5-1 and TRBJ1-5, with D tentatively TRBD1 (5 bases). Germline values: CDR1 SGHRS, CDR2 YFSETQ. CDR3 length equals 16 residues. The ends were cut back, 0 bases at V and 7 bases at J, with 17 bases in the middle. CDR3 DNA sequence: TGCGCCAGCAGCTTGGGGTCGGCCCAGCCAGGGCAGCCCCAGCATTTT. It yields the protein CASSLGSAQPGQPQHF.

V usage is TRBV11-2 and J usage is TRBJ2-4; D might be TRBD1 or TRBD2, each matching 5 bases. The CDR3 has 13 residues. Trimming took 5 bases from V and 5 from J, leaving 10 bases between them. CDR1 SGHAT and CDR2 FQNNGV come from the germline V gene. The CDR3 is CASSPGPQNIQYF. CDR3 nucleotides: TGTGCCAGCAGCCCGGGACCGCAAAACATTCAGTACTTC.

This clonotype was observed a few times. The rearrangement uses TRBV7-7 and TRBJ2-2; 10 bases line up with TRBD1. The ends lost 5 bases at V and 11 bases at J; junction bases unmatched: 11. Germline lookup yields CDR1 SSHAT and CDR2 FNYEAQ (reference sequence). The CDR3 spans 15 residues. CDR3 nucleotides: TGTGCCAGCAGCCATACGCGGGACAGGGGAGGAGAGCTGTTTTTT. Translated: CASSHTRDRGGELFF. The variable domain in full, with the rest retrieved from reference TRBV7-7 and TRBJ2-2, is GAGVSQSPRYKVTKRGQDVTLRCDPISSHATLYWYQQALGQGPEFLTYFNYEAQPDKSGLPSDRFSAERPEGSISTLTIQRTEQRDSAMYRCASSHTRDRGGELFFGEGSRLTVL.

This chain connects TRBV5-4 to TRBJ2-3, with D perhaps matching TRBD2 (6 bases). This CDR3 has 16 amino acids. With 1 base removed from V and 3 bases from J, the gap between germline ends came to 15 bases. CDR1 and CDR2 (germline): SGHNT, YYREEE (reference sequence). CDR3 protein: CASSLIPGSSTDTQYF. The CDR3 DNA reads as TGTGCCAGCAGCTTGATTCCCGGGAGCAGTACAGATACGCAGTATTTT.

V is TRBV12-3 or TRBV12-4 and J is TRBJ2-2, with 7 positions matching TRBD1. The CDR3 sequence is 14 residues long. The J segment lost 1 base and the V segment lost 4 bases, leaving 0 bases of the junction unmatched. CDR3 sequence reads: CASSYRGNTGELFF. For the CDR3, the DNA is TGTGCCAGCAGTTACAGGGGGAACACCGGGGAGCTGTTTTTT.

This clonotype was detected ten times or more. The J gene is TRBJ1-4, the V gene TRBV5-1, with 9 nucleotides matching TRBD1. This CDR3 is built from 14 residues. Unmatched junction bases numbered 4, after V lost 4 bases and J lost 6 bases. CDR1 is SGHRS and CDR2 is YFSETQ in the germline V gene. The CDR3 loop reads CASSQDRGDEKLFF. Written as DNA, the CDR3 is TGCGCCAGCAGCCAGGACAGGGGAGATGAAAAACTGTTTTTT.

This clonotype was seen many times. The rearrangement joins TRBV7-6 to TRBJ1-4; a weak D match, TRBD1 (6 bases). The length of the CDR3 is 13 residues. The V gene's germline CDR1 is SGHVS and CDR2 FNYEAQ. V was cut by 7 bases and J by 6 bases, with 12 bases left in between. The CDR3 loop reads CASKRGADEKLFF. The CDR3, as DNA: TGTGCCAGCAAAAGGGGGGCAGATGAAAAACTGTTTTTT.

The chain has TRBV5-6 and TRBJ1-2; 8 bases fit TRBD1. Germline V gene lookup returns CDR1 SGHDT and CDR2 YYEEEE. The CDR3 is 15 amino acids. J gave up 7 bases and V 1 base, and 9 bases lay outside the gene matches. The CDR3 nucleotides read TGTGCCAGCAGCTTGTCCCCCAGGGGGCATGGTGGCTACACCTTC. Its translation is CASSLSPRGHGGYTF.

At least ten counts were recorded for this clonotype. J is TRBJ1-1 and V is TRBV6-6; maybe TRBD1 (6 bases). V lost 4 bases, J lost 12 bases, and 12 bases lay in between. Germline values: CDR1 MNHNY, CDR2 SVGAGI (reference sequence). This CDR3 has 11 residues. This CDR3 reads CASSSQGRTFF. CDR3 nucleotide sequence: TGTGCCAGCAGTTCTCAGGGGAGAACTTTCTTT.

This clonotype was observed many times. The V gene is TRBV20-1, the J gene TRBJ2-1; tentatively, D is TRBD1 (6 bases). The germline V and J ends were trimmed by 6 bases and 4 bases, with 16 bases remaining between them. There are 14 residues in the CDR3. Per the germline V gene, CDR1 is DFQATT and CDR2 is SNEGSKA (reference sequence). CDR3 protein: CSAEAGTGYNEQFF. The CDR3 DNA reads TGCAGTGCCGAAGCTGGAACAGGGTACAATGAGCAGTTCTTC.

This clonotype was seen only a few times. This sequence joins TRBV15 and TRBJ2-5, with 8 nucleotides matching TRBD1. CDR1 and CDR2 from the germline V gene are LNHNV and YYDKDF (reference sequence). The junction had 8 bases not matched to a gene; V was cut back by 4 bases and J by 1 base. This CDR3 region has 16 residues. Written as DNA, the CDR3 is TGTGCCACCAGCACGGAGCTCGGGACAGGCCAAGAGACCCAGTACTTC. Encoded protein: CATSTELGTGQETQYF.

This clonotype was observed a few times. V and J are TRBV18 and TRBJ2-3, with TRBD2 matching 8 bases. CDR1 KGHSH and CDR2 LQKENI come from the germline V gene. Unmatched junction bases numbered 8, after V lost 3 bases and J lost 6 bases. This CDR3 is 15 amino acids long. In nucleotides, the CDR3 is TGTGCCAGCTCACCGGCGGGACTAGGGGCTGATACGCAGTATTTT. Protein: CASSPAGLGADTQYF.

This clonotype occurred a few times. CDR3 in amino acids: CAMTTGPKANTEAFF. DNA of the CDR3: TGTGCCATGACAACGGGTCCGAAGGCGAACACTGAAGCTTTCTTT. The chain carries TRBV28 and TRBJ1-1, with D uncertain. V dropped 10 bases and J dropped 1 base, with 19 bases sitting between them. Germline V gene sequence: CDR1 MDHEN, CDR2 SYDVKM. The length of the CDR3 is 15 residues.

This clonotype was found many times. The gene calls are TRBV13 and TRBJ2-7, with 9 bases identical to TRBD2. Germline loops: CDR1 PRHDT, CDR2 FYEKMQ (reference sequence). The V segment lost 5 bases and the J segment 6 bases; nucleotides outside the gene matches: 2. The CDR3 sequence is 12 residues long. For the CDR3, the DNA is TGTGCCAGCAGCGGGACTAGCCCCGAGCAGTACTTC. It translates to CASSGTSPEQYF.

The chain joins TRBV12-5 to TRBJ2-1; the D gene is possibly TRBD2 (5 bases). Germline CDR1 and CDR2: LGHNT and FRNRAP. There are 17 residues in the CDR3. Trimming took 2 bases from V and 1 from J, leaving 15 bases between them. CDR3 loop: CASGLFPGRGSYNEQFF. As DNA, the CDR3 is TGTGCTAGTGGTTTGTTCCCCGGTCGAGGGTCCTACAATGAGCAGTTCTTC.